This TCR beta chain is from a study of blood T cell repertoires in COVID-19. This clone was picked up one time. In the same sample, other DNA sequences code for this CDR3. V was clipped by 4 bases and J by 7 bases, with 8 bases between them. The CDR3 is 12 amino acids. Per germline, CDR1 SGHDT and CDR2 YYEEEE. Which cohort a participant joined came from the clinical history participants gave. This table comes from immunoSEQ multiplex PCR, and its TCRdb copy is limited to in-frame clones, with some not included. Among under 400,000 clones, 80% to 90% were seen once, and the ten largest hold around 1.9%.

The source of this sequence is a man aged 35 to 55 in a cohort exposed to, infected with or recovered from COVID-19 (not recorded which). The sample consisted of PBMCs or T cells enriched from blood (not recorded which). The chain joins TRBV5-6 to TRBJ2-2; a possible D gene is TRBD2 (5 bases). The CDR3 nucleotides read TGTGCCAGCAGCCCCCGGGGCGGGGAGCTGTTTTTT. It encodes CASSPRGGELFF.